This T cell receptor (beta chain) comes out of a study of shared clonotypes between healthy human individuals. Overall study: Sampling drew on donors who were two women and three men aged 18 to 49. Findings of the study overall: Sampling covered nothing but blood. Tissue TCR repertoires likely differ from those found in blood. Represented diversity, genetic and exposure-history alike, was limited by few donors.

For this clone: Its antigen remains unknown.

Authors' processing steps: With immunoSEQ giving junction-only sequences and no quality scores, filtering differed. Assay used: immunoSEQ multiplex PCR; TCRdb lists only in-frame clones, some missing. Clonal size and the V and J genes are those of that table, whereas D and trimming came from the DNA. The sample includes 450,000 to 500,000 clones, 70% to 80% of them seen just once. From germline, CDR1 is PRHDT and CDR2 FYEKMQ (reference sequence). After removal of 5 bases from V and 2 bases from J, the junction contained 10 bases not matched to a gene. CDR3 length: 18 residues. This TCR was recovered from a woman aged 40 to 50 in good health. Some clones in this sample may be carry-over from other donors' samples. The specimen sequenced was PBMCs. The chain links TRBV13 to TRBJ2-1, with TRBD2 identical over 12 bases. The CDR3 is CASSALTSGSLTYNEQFF. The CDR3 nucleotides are TGTGCCAGCAGCGCATTGACTAGCGGGAGTTTGACCTACAATGAGCAGTTCTTC.